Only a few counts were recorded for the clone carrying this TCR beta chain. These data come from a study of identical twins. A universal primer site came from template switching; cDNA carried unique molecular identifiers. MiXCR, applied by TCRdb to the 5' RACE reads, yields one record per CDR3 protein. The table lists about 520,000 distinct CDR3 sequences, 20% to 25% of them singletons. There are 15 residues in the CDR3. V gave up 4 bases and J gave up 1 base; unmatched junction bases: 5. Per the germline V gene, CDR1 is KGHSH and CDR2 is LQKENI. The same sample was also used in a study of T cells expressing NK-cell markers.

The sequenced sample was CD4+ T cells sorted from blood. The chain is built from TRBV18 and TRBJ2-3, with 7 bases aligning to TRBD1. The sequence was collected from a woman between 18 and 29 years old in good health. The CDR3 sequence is CASSRNRGGTDTQYF. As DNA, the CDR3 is TGTGCCAGCTCACGGAACAGGGGTGGCACAGATACGCAGTATTTT.